The next 24 T cell receptor beta chains were all read from a single sample in a study of T cells after yellow fever vaccination. TCRdb fed the 5' RACE reads into MiXCR, producing one record per CDR3 protein. The repertoire consists of under 700,000 distinct CDR3 sequences, with roughly 17% occurring once and the leading ten covering about 18%. This specimen consisted of PBMCs, obtained about 5 days after the first yellow fever vaccination. These receptors all stem from a man between 18 and 35 years old who received the YFV17D yellow fever vaccine.

The chain has TRBV20-1 and TRBJ1-6; 8 nucleotides align to TRBD1. Unmatched junction bases numbered 13, after V lost 3 bases and J lost 9 bases. This CDR3 spans 16 amino acids. Germline V gene data show CDR1 as DFQATT and CDR2 as SNEGSKA (reference sequence). The CDR3 region has the DNA TGCAGTGCTAGTCTTCAACCGGGACAGGCGACTTCACCCCTCCACTTT. It codes for CSASLQPGQATSPLHF.

V usage is TRBV3-1 and J usage is TRBJ1-2; no definite D call. V was trimmed by 8 bases and J by 0 bases, leaving 7 bases between them. Germline-derived CDR1 and CDR2 are LGHDT and YNNKEL (reference sequence). This CDR3 spans 12 amino acids. DNA of the CDR3: TGTGCCAGCGGAAGCCCTAACTATGGCTACACCTTC. Protein sequence: CASGSPNYGYTF.

The chain joins TRBV11-3 to TRBJ2-3; no clear D gene. V shed 3 bases and J shed 6 bases, with 10 bases lying between them. The CDR3 runs 13 residues. Germline CDR1 and CDR2: SGHNT and YENEEA. The CDR3 protein is CASSFIFGDTQYF. The CDR3 DNA follows: TGTGCCAGCAGCTTTATCTTTGGGGATACGCAGTATTTT. The variable domain in full, completed from reference TRBV11-3 and TRBJ2-3, reads EAGVVQSPRYKIIEKKQPVAFWCNPISGHNTLYWYLQNLGQGPELLIRYENEEAVDDSQLPKDRFSAERLKGVDSTLKIQPAELGDSAVYLCASSFIFGDTQYFGPGTRLTVL.

This clonotype was observed many times. The chain couples TRBV18 to TRBJ2-5; D gene ambiguous. Trimming stripped 3 bases from V and 5 bases from J, with 10 bases between. CDR1 is KGHSH and CDR2 is LQKENI in the germline V gene. The CDR3 totals 13 residues. This CDR3 is CASSPQAEETQYF. In DNA, the CDR3 is TGTGCCAGCTCACCTCAGGCCGAGGAGACCCAGTACTTC.

Notes on this clonotype: A read error is likely, as this CDR3 ends without the conserved phenylalanine or tryptophan. This rearrangement joins TRBV5-4 to TRBJ2-2; D is possibly TRBD1 (6 bases). The CDR3 totals 14 residues. The germline gives CDR1 SGHNT, CDR2 YYREEE (reference sequence). Trimming stripped 4 bases from V and 4 bases from J, with 11 bases between. The CDR3 loop reads CASSPGVATGELFC. DNA of the CDR3: TGTGCCAGCAGCCCAGGGGTGGCCACCGGGGAGCTGTTTTGT.

This clonotype has only a few counts. The gene calls are TRBV20-1 and TRBJ1-1; a possible D gene is TRBD1 (5 bases). The CDR3 has 13 residues. V dropped 7 bases and J dropped 1 base, with 13 bases sitting between them. The V gene's germline CDR1 is DFQATT and CDR2 SNEGSKA (reference sequence). The CDR3 region has the DNA TGCAGTGGACTGGGACTGCCGAACACTGAAGCTTTCTTT. Its protein product is CSGLGLPNTEAFF.

V and J are TRBV6-1 and TRBJ2-7; D is unclear. This CDR3 has 13 residues. Germline V lookup: CDR1 MNHNS, CDR2 SASEGT. Trimming removed 2 bases at V and 2 bases at J, with 7 bases between. The CDR3 sequence is CASSERTAYEQYF. CDR3 nucleotides: TGTGCCAGCAGTGAAAGAACGGCCTACGAGCAGTACTTC.

The chain employs TRBV6-5 and TRBJ1-5; no clear D gene. CDR1 MNHEY and CDR2 SVGAGI come from the germline V gene. The CDR3 runs to 13 residues. Trimming pared 3 bases from V and 4 bases from J, leaving 7 bases between. Here the CDR3 reads CASSYYENQPQHF. CDR3 nucleotide sequence: TGTGCCAGCAGTTATTATGAGAATCAGCCCCAGCATTTT.

This clonotype was seen a few times. The rearrangement links TRBV5-6 to TRBJ2-7; D gene unclear. The CDR3 covers 13 residues. V lost 1 base, J lost 4 bases, and 9 bases lay in between. Per the germline V gene, CDR1 is SGHDT and CDR2 is YYEEEE. In nucleotides, the CDR3 is TGTGCCAGCAGCTTGACCTGGGGTTACGAGCAGTACTTC. Translated: CASSLTWGYEQYF.

This clonotype came up a few times. V is TRBV29-1 and J is TRBJ2-5, with TRBD1 matching 11 bases. This CDR3 comprises 14 residues. Germline CDR1 is SQVTM and CDR2 is ANQGSEA. Trimming took 4 bases from V and 3 from J; bases not matched to a gene: 4. As DNA, the CDR3 is TGCAGCGTTGGGGACAGGGGGAGAGAAGAGACCCAGTACTTC. Amino acid sequence: CSVGDRGREETQYF.

This clonotype was detected many times. The chain is built from TRBV2 and TRBJ2-7; D call uncertain. Germline-derived CDR1 and CDR2 are SNHLY and FYNNEI. CDR3 length: 13 amino acids. Between the trimmed V and J ends, which lost 3 bases and 5 bases, there was a span of 11 bases. CDR3 region: CASSEPFEDEQYF. DNA for the CDR3: TGTGCCAGCAGTGAGCCCTTCGAGGACGAGCAGTACTTC.

The rearrangement joins TRBV7-3 to TRBJ1-6; D is undetermined. CDR1 and CDR2 (germline): SGHTA, FQGTGA. The CDR3 has 13 amino acids. Trimming shortened V by 1 base and J by 13 bases, and 11 bases separated the two germline ends. In nucleotides, the CDR3 is TGTGCCAGCAGCTTAAATGGGCAATCTCCCCTCCACTTT. Amino acid sequence: CASSLNGQSPLHF.

This clonotype was found a few times. The chain has TRBV14 and TRBJ1-2; no definite D call. Germline V gene lookup returns CDR1 SGHDN and CDR2 FVKESK. The CDR3 loop spans 13 amino acids. The V end lost 1 base, the J end lost 4 bases, and 7 bases lay between the germline ends. The chain's CDR3 is CASSQGSVYGYTF. The CDR3 bases are TGTGCCAGCAGCCAAGGGTCGGTCTATGGCTACACCTTC.

This rearrangement joins TRBV20-1 to TRBJ1-5, with D maybe TRBD1 (6 bases). The CDR3 has 13 residues. Germline assignment: CDR1 DFQATT and CDR2 SNEGSKA (reference sequence). In DNA form, the CDR3 reads TGCATTTGTTCACAGGGTCCGGGCCAGCCCCAGCATTTT. Its protein product is CICSQGPGQPQHF.

V and J are TRBV11-2 and TRBJ2-7, with 8 bases matching TRBD2. The germline V gene encodes CDR1 SGHAT and CDR2 FQNNGV. After removal of 0 bases from V and 0 bases from J, the junction contained 7 bases not matched to a gene. This CDR3 has 17 residues. The CDR3 coding sequence is TGTGCCAGCAGCTTAGAAGGGGTGGGGACTAGCTCCTACGAGCAGTACGTC. As protein: CASSLEGVGTSSYEQYV.

Comment on this clonotype: The junction and the germline gene differ at one end; a read error may be behind it. The chain carries TRBV4-2 and TRBJ1-3; D unclear. The CDR3 loop spans 15 amino acids. Germline CDR1 is LGHNA and CDR2 is YNFKEQ. This CDR3 is CASSKESGSGNTIYF. The CDR3 coding sequence is TGTGCCAGCAGCAAAGAATCGGGTAGTGGAAACACCATATATTTT.

This chain uses TRBV29-1 with TRBJ2-2; D not resolved. Germline CDR1 and CDR2: SQVTM and ANQGSEA. The CDR3 has 14 residues. V gave up 3 bases and J gave up 0 bases, with 8 bases separating them. The CDR3 spells CSVEDGSNTGELFF. The DNA for the CDR3 is TGCAGCGTTGAGGACGGTTCGAACACCGGGGAGCTGTTTTTT.

This clonotype was detected only a few times. The J gene is TRBJ2-5, the V gene TRBV5-6; a possible D gene is TRBD2 (5 bases). V lost 1 base to trimming and J lost 4 bases, with 17 bases between them. CDR1 and CDR2 from the germline V gene are SGHDT and YYEEEE. This CDR3 region has 16 residues. The CDR3 is CASSLPQRVKGETQYF. CDR3 nucleotides: TGTGCCAGCAGCTTGCCACAGAGGGTTAAAGGAGAGACCCAGTACTTC.

This clonotype was seen repeatedly, ten times or more. This chain uses TRBV5-1 with TRBJ2-5, with D maybe TRBD2 (6 bases). Germline assignment: CDR1 SGHRS and CDR2 YFSETQ. The ends were cut back, 4 bases at V and 9 bases at J, with 19 bases in the middle. CDR3 length equals 14 residues. This CDR3 reads CASSIEFRERAQYF. Here the CDR3 DNA reads TGCGCCAGCAGCATAGAATTCCGGGAGAGGGCCCAGTACTTC.

The rearrangement links TRBV3-1 to TRBJ2-1; D may be TRBD1 or TRBD2 (5 bases each). The V gene lost 0 bases and the J gene lost 7 bases, with 13 bases spanning the gap. Germline V gives CDR1 LGHDT, CDR2 YNNKEL (reference sequence). The CDR3 is 15 residues long. In DNA form, the CDR3 reads TGTGCCAGCAGCCAAGACCGGGACCTAAAAAATGAGCAGTTCTTC. Translated, it gives CASSQDRDLKNEQFF.

This sequence joins TRBV6-1 and TRBJ2-2, with D unresolved. Deletions cut 6 bases from V and 6 bases from J, with 17 bases between. This CDR3 spans 15 amino acids. Per germline, CDR1 MNHNS and CDR2 SASEGT. The CDR3 nucleotides read TGTGCCAGCAGCCCTCCGGAGAAGGGTCCCGGGGAGCTGTTTTTT. Translated: CASSPPEKGPGELFF.

This clonotype came up a few times. This chain links TRBV21-1 with TRBJ2-7; the D call of TRBD1 is as the table states it, not checked on the DNA. TRBV21-1 is a known pseudogene. The CDR3 runs 18 residues. Written as DNA, the CDR3 is TGTGCCAGGGGTAGGACAAATGACGGGGTGCGGAGTTCACCCGAGCAGTACGTC. Its translation is CARGRTNDGVRSSPEQYV.

This rearrangement joins TRBV19 to TRBJ2-3; D may be TRBD2 (6 bases). V gave up 4 bases and J gave up 5 bases, with 16 bases separating them. The CDR3 is made up of 15 amino acids. Per the germline V gene, CDR1 is LNHDA and CDR2 is SQIVND (reference sequence). The DNA of the CDR3 is TGTGCCAGTAGTAGCCTAGCGCACGGGGGAGATACGCAGTATTTT. Protein product: CASSSLAHGGDTQYF.

A note on this clonotype: One end of the junction is discordant with germline, which a read error may explain. For the CDR3, the DNA is TGTACCAGCAGTTTGTACAGCGTCAATGAAAAACTGTTTTTT. The encoded protein is CTSSLYSVNEKLFF. The rearrangement uses TRBV12-3 or TRBV12-4 and TRBJ1-4; D gene ambiguous. The CDR3 totals 14 residues.